This TCR beta chain is from a study of blood T cell repertoires in COVID-19. Study background: Sample material is recorded as cDNA or gDNA derived from T cells, B-cell-depleted T cells, or PBMCs.

Germline CDR1 reads MGHDK; CDR2 reads SYGVNS. The V gene lost 4 bases and the J gene lost 2 bases, with 15 bases spanning the gap. This CDR3 comprises 15 residues. Authors' data handling: Cell counts per sample came from amplifying reference gene primers. The method was immunoSEQ multiplex PCR; TCRdb's version includes in-frame clones alone and lacks a portion of them. That table gives V, J and clone size, and the DNA gave D and trimming. The table records about 250,000 clones, approximately 89% of them present only once. Sequencing was carried out using peripheral blood. The chain is built from TRBV25-1 and TRBJ2-7, with D perhaps matching TRBD2 (6 bases). This clonotype was sampled from a woman aged 40 to 49 who had recovered from COVID-19. This CDR3 reads CASSATRSGTYEQYF. The DNA of the CDR3 is TGTGCCAGCAGTGCGACCCGTAGCGGAACCTACGAGCAGTACTTC.